This entry is about one TCR beta chain. The antigen it binds to is not known. It has no much larger one-base neighbor in the sample; base qualities were not kept. This specimen comes from a study of blood T cell repertoires in COVID-19 (TCRdb year 2020). Some background on the complete study: Samples covering the acute and convalescent phases of COVID-19 were provided by collaborators in the United States, Italy and Spain. The repertoires were released in a freely available public database meant as a resource for research on the immune response to SARS-CoV-2. The samples were drawn from the first 160 participants of the ongoing ImmuneRACE study and from 950 to 1,500 subjects provided by 6 global collaborators. A de-identified subject ID, COVID-19 status, age in years and sex were almost always included in the sample metadata. HLA class I and class II types, where available, came from metadata supplied by the sample provider rather than from assay-based typing. The material from the prospective study consisted of cDNA or gDNA derived from T cells, B-cell-depleted T cells, or PBMCs. Subjects who had been exposed to COVID-19, were actively infected with it, or had recovered from it provided the deeply sampled blood TCRbeta repertoires that made up the dataset. Study-wide findings and limitations: How much clinical and demographic metadata was included differed by source and by participant, and the metadata was provided uncurated.

Collaborating institutions collected whole blood in K2EDTA tubes following their own protocols. Collaborator samples were shipped for TCRbeta analysis as frozen whole blood, isolated PBMCs, or DNA extracted from either sample type. TCRbeta CDR3 regions were amplified from genomic DNA using the immunoSEQ Assay, a bias-controlled multiplex PCR. As for how the authors treated the data: Within the assay, amplification of reference gene primers was used to estimate how many nucleated cells each sample contained. Sequence reads were collapsed and filtered to measure the absolute abundance of every unique TCRbeta CDR3 rearrangement. For each sample, productive Simpson clonality was calculated as the square root of Simpson's diversity index over productive rearrangements. TCRdb's version of the immuneACCESS table is confined to in-frame rearrangements and falls short of the full clone set. An unresolved V gene accounts for under half of the shortfall where checked; the remainder is of unknown origin. The DNA gave D and trimming, while V, J and clone size come from that table. The table for this sample lists around 50,000 clones; 90% of them were counted only once. The top ten hold about 5.1% of the sample.

The junction shows trimming of 6 bases on V and 10 bases on J, plus 21 bases between the germline ends. CDR1 MNHEY and CDR2 SVGAGI were looked up in the germline V gene. The CDR3, cysteine through phenylalanine, is 14 amino acids long. The entry retains the CDR3 DNA only, 42 bases that are in frame from base 1. The sequencing sample was made of peripheral blood. This TCR was recovered from a man between 65 and 80 years old with acute or convalescent COVID-19. The chain is made from TRBV6-5 and TRBJ1-1; confidence is insufficient to name the D gene. The nucleotide sequence reads as follows: TGTGCCAGCAGAGGACTGGGAAGTCGGGTGAGAGCTTTCTTT. The translation is CASRGLGSRVRAFF.